This T cell receptor (beta chain) emerged from a study of Ad26.COV2.S vaccination and SARS-CoV-2 variants. Study-level findings and limits: Responses of spike-specific T cells (both CD8+ and CD4+) reportedly showed substantial breadth after vaccination. TCR breadth and depth analyses may have underestimated total T cell responses.

Only in-frame clones appear in the TCRdb table, and some are missing; sequencing was by immunoSEQ multiplex PCR. The data contain hundreds of thousands of clones, 88% of them seen just once; the ten biggest clones take up roughly 6%. Treatment given: roughly 19 received Ad26.COV2.S at low or high dose, single or two shots; about five received placebo; per-sample allocation not given. Following the first vaccine or placebo injection, samples were taken on day 63. This Boston cohort included adults aged 18-55 years. The V gene end was trimmed by 3 bases and the J gene end by 7 bases; junction bases not matched to a gene: 6. The CDR3 spans 14 residues. CDR1 and CDR2 from the germline V gene are SEHNR and FQNEAQ (reference sequence). On this clone itself: What it binds is not known.

The source was peripheral blood, collected in a trial of Ad26.COV2.S vaccine versus placebo. This TCR derives from a person aged 18-60 years who received the Ad26.COV2.S COVID-19 vaccine or a placebo. The genes are TRBV7-9 and TRBJ1-1; TRBD1 aligns across 9 bases. CDR3 amino acids: CASSFGQGTLEAFF. The CDR3 nucleotides read TGTGCCAGCAGCTTTGGACAGGGGACCCTTGAAGCTTTCTTT.